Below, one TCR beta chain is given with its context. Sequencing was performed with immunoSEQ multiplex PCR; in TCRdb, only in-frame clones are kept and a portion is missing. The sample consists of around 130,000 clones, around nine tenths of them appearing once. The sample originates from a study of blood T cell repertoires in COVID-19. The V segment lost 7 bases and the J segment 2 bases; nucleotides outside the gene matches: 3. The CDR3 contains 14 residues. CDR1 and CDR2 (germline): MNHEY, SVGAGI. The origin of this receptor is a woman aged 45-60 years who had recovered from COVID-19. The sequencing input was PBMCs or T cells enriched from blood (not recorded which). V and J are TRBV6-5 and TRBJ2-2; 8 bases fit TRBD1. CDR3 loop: CASTAGGNTGELFF. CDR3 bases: TGTGCCAGCACCGCAGGGGGCAACACCGGGGAGCTGTTTTTT.